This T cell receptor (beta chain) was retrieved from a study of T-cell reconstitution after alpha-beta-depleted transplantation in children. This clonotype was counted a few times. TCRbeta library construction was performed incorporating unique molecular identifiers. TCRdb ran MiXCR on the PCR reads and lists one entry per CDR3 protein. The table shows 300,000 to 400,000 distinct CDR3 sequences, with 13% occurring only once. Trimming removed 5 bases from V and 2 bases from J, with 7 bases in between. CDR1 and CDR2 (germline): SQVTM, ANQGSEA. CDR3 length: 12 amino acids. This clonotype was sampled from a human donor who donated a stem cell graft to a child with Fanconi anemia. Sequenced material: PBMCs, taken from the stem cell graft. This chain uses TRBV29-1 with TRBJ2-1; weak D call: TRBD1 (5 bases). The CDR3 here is CSVQGTYNEQFF. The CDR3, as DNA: TGCAGCGTTCAGGGTACCTACAATGAGCAGTTCTTC.